This T cell receptor beta chain derives from a study of T cells in localized non-small cell lung cancer. There are 13 residues in the CDR3. The V gene's germline CDR1 is SGHTA and CDR2 FQGNSA. V shed 5 bases, J shed 5 bases, and the junction held 4 bases outside the gene matches. TCRdb keeps only in-frame clones here, not all; method: immunoSEQ multiplex PCR. Of tens of thousands of clones in the sample, around 86% are singletons; the top ten hold 4.5% to 6%. The source material was peripheral blood mononuclear cells, sampled before any cancer treatment. This chain connects TRBV7-2 to TRBJ2-3; 7 bases are shared with TRBD2. This clonotype was sampled from a male donor older than 55 with stage II lung adenocarcinoma. The CDR3, as DNA: TGTGCCAGCAGCCTTATAGCGGGAGATACGCAGTATTTT. Translated, it gives CASSLIAGDTQYF.